The 2 T cell receptor beta chains below were found in one sample sequenced in a study of blood T cells in healthy people across ages. The use of a sample-barcoded 5' primer and a J-beta primer mix characterized a second PCR of roughly 6 to 12 cycles. In TCRdb, the 5' RACE reads were re-called with MiXCR into one record per CDR3 protein. The repertoire includes about 1.4 million distinct CDR3 sequences, 59% of them detected once, and over 6.5% sits in the top ten. Sequencing was done on a sample of blood. The receptors were sampled from a young man in good health.

J is TRBJ1-2 and V is TRBV18; TRBD1 agrees at 7 bases. Trimming took 0 bases from V and 8 from J; bases not matched to a gene: 3. CDR3 size: 13 residues. CDR1 KGHSH and CDR2 LQKENI come from the germline V gene. CDR3 DNA sequence: TGTGCCAGCTCACCACCGACAGGGAACGGCTACACCTTC. This sequence encodes CASSPPTGNGYTF.

V gene TRBV4-1 combines with J gene TRBJ2-7; 7 bases agree with TRBD1. Trimming at V came to 4 bases and at J to 5 bases, leaving 8 bases not matched to a gene. CDR1 and CDR2 (germline): MGHRA, YSYEKL. The length of the CDR3 is 14 residues. CDR3 DNA sequence: TGCGCCAGCAGCCTTCGACAGGGTGGGCACGAGCAGTACTTC. Translating it yields CASSLRQGGHEQYF.